This T cell receptor (beta chain) was sequenced in a study of cytomegalovirus exposure and HLA in healthy donors. Germline CDR1 MNHEY, CDR2 SVGAGI. V was pared by 5 bases and J by 3 bases, with 3 bases of the junction left unmatched. This CDR3 is 13 amino acids long. Study-level findings and limits: It was confirmed in vitro that three of the CMV-associated chains were specific for CMV antigens.

Use of 60 Vbeta and 13 Jbeta primers characterized the PCR. Data came from immunoSEQ multiplex PCR; TCRdb stores just in-frame clones and leaves some out. The sample lists around 140,000 clones, 79% occurring once. With respect to this clone: Its antigen is unidentified.

J is TRBJ1-2 and V is TRBV6-5, with 7 bases fitting TRBD1. The clonotype was recovered from a male donor in good health and CMV-seronegative. Sample: PBMCs. The CDR3 DNA is TGTGCCAGCAGTCTCGACAGGGACTATGGCTACACCTTC. Protein product: CASSLDRDYGYTF.